This TCR beta chain was profiled in a study of control samples from healthy donors and cancer patients. After removal of 5 bases from V and 7 bases from J, the junction contained 14 bases not matched to a gene. Germline V lookup: CDR1 LNHDA, CDR2 SQIVND (reference sequence). The CDR3 length is 16 residues. Measured with immunoSEQ multiplex PCR; TCRdb has only the in-frame clones, and not every one. The table lists around 68,000 clones, around 84% of them singletons. This rearrangement joins TRBV19 to TRBJ2-1, with 7 bases fitting TRBD2. The receptor was isolated from a man aged 50-59 years in good health. Sequencing used blood. CDR3: CASSPGSRGGLNEQFF. The DNA for the CDR3 is TGTGCCAGTAGTCCGGGAAGTCGGGGAGGGTTGAATGAGCAGTTCTTC.